The 3 T cell receptor beta chains listed next were all sequenced from one sample in a study of technical replicates of blood from several donors. The table came from immunoSEQ multiplex PCR; TCRdb's copy has only in-frame clones and leaves some out. The repertoire holds approximately 60,000 clones, with about 83% as singletons. Input material: PBMCs. All receptors come from a human donor in good health. Some clones in this sample may be carry-over from other donors' samples.

CDR3 DNA sequence: TGTGCCAGCAGCTCCGGACAGGGGTTATCCTACAATGAGCAGTTCTTC. Protein sequence: CASSSGQGLSYNEQFF. The chain joins TRBV7-6 to TRBJ2-1, with 9 bases lining up with TRBD1. With 4 bases clipped from V and 1 base from J, the junction kept 5 bases outside the gene matches. The CDR3 is 16 residues long. Per germline, CDR1 SGHVS and CDR2 FNYEAQ. Variable domain in full (rest from reference TRBV7-6 and TRBJ2-1): GAGVSQSPRYKVTKRGQDVALRCDPISGHVSLYWYRQALGQGPEFLTYFNYEAQQDKSGLPNDRFSAERPEGSISTLTIQRTEQRDSAMYRCASSSGQGLSYNEQFFGPGTRLTVL.

The V call is TRBV5-1, the J call TRBJ2-7, with D possibly matching TRBD1 (5 bases). The CDR3 contains 14 residues. Between the trimmed V and J ends, which lost 0 bases and 4 bases, there was a span of 11 bases. The germline gives CDR1 SGHRS, CDR2 YFSETQ. CDR3: CASSLEAGKYEQYF. CDR3 DNA: TGCGCCAGCAGCTTGGAGGCAGGGAAATACGAGCAGTACTTC.

The J gene is TRBJ1-5, the V gene TRBV5-5, with a possible D match to TRBD1 (5 bases). The CDR3 runs 17 residues. The germline gives CDR1 SGHKS, CDR2 YYEKEE (reference sequence). Trimming shortened V by 2 bases and J by 7 bases, and 22 bases separated the two germline ends. The CDR3 here is CASSFLGLGVVGQPQHF. For the CDR3, the DNA is TGTGCCAGCAGCTTTTTGGGTCTAGGGGTAGTGGGCCAGCCCCAGCATTTT.